The table lists the clone carrying this TCR beta chain with a few counts. Per germline, CDR1 SEHNR and CDR2 FQNEAQ (reference sequence). The CDR3 spans 13 residues. Trimming removed 4 bases from V and 4 bases from J, with 11 bases in between. This entry is derived from a study of blood T cell repertoires in COVID-19. About the research overall: From T cells, B-cell-depleted T cells, or PBMCs came the material, which was cDNA or gDNA.

Some clones are missing from TCRdb's copy, which holds only in-frame ones; the method was immunoSEQ multiplex PCR. This sample has 150,000 to 200,000 clones, with roughly 84% found just once. The gene calls are TRBV7-9 and TRBJ2-7; possibly TRBD2 for D (5 bases). The clonotype originates from a man in his fifties or sixties who had recovered from COVID-19. The sample consisted of PBMCs or T cells enriched from blood (not recorded which). The CDR3 sequence is CASSSEGWYEQYF. The CDR3, as DNA: TGTGCCAGCAGCTCTGAGGGCTGGTACGAGCAGTACTTC.